The next 17 T cell receptor beta chains were all read from a single sample in a study of blood T cell repertoires in COVID-19 (dated by TCRdb to the early 2020s). The library relied on the immunoSEQ multiplex PCR assay. Held by TCRdb, this immuneACCESS table contains in-frame sequences only and omits some clones. Under half of the omission traces to an unresolved V gene where checked; the cause of the rest is unknown. The sample includes 250,000 or so clones, with 80% to 90% observed a single time. The ten largest clones add up to approximately 1.4% of the sample. The sample taken for sequencing was peripheral blood. The source is a woman aged 40 to 50 who had recovered from COVID-19.

The rearrangement joins TRBV6-5 to TRBJ2-3, with 9 nucleotides matching TRBD1. The V and J ends lost 2 bases and 4 bases, in that order; junction bases with no gene match: 7. Germline assignment: CDR1 MNHEY and CDR2 SVGAGI. The CDR3 contains 16 residues. The CDR3 loop reads CASSYVGQGWADTQYF. Written as DNA, the CDR3 is TGTGCCAGCAGTTACGTAGGACAGGGGTGGGCAGATACGCAGTATTTT.

This rearrangement joins TRBV3-1 (or the pseudogene TRBV3-2) to TRBJ2-7, with TRBD2 identical over 9 bases. Germline loops: CDR1 LGHDT, CDR2 YNNKEL (reference sequence). The CDR3 runs to 17 residues. V gave up 3 bases and J gave up 6 bases; unmatched junction bases: 15. CDR3 coding DNA: TGTGCCAGCAGCCAGGTAGACCCCGGGACTAGCAGCCGCGAGCAGTACTTC. Amino acids: CASSQVDPGTSSREQYF.

The chain uses TRBV10-3 and TRBJ1-3, with TRBD1 identical over 9 bases. The germline gives CDR1 ENHRY, CDR2 SYGVKD. The CDR3 sequence is 16 residues long. J gave up 10 bases and V 7 bases, and 17 bases lay outside the gene matches. DNA of the CDR3: TGTGCCATCAACACCGGGACAGGGAACATTTTTGGGACCATATATTTT. The encoded protein is CAINTGTGNIFGTIYF.

The rearrangement joins TRBV7-8 to TRBJ1-1, with D uncertain. Germline V CDR1 and CDR2: SGHVS, FQNEAQ. This CDR3 has 16 residues. Deletions cut 1 base from V and 0 bases from J, with 12 bases between. CDR3: CASSLGGLTLNTEAFF. The CDR3 DNA sequence: TGTGCCAGCAGCTTAGGAGGGCTTACTTTGAACACTGAAGCTTTCTTT.

The count of this clone is one. The chain employs TRBV9 and TRBJ1-1, with 9 positions matching TRBD1. The CDR3 is 15 amino acids. Germline V gene lookup returns CDR1 SGDLS and CDR2 YYNGEE. V gave up 5 bases and J gave up 2 bases; unmatched junction bases: 7. The CDR3 sequence: CASSTGGGRNTEAFF. The CDR3 coding sequence is TGTGCCAGCAGTACAGGGGGCGGCCGAAACACTGAAGCTTTCTTT.

CDR3 protein: CASSSAKDLNTEAFF. The DNA for the CDR3 is TGTGCCAGCAGTTCGGCGAAGGACTTGAACACTGAAGCTTTCTTT. The chain uses TRBV5-4 and TRBJ1-1; D unresolved. The ends were cut back, 5 bases at V and 0 bases at J, with 14 bases in the middle. The CDR3 is 15 residues long. Germline V gene data show CDR1 as SGHNT and CDR2 as YYREEE (reference sequence).

The chain is built from TRBV6-4 and TRBJ2-1; tentatively, D is TRBD1 (6 bases). This CDR3 is built from 15 residues. The ends were cut back, 0 bases at V and 6 bases at J, with 12 bases in the middle. Per the germline V gene, CDR1 is MRHNA and CDR2 is SNTAGT. DNA of the CDR3: TGTGCCAGCAGTGACTCCGGGACATTAGGCAATGAGCAGTTCTTC. Translation: CASSDSGTLGNEQFF.

The chain joins TRBV9 to TRBJ1-2; D is uncertain. Germline loops: CDR1 SGDLS, CDR2 YYNGEE. Trimming removed 0 bases from V and 4 bases from J, with 13 bases in between. This CDR3 has 15 residues. CDR3 sequence reads: CASSVVARTSYGYTF. The CDR3, as DNA: TGTGCCAGCAGCGTAGTAGCTCGGACTAGCTATGGCTACACCTTC.

The genes are TRBV27 and TRBJ1-1; 9 positions match TRBD1. The ends lost 5 bases at V and 5 bases at J; junction bases unmatched: 12. The germline V gene has CDR1 MNHEY and CDR2 SMNVEV (reference sequence). The CDR3 is 16 amino acids. CDR3 amino acids: CASSLTGTGLGTEAFF. The CDR3 DNA follows: TGTGCCAGCAGTCTGACCGGGACAGGGTTGGGGACTGAAGCTTTCTTT.

The chain links TRBV2 to TRBJ2-1; 12 nucleotides match TRBD2. This CDR3 is 13 amino acids long. V shed 7 bases and J 15 bases; nucleotides not matched to a gene: 10. From germline, CDR1 is SNHLY and CDR2 FYNNEI. The CDR3 loop reads CASIWLAGGQWFF. The DNA of the CDR3 is TGTGCCAGCATCTGGCTAGCGGGGGGGCAGTGGTTCTTC. The entire variable domain, with the rest obtained from reference TRBV2 and TRBJ2-1, is as follows: EPEVTQTPSHQVTQMGQEVILRCVPISNHLYFYWYRQILGQKVEFLVSFYNNEISEKSEIFDDQFSVERPDGSNFTLKIRSTKLEDSAMYFCASIWLAGGQWFFGPGTRLTVL.

The rearrangement joins TRBV5-1 to TRBJ2-5; D is unclear. CDR1 SGHRS and CDR2 YFSETQ come from the germline V gene. The CDR3 totals 14 residues. V lost 0 bases to trimming and J lost 1 base, with 7 bases between them. This CDR3 reads CASSLEPSQETQYF. Here the CDR3 DNA reads TGCGCCAGCAGCTTGGAACCGAGCCAAGAGACCCAGTACTTC.

This clone was observed a few times. CDR3: CASSTHRGSNQPQHF. In DNA, the CDR3 is TGTGCCAGTAGTACCCACAGGGGCAGCAATCAGCCCCAGCATTTT. The chain combines TRBV19 with TRBJ1-5, with 7 bases lining up with TRBD1. With V trimmed by 4 bases and J by 1 base, 4 bases remained unmatched. Germline V lookup: CDR1 LNHDA, CDR2 SQIVND (reference sequence). The CDR3 contains 15 residues.

The CDR3 protein is CASSQDPLGLAGGPSYEQYF. The DNA of the CDR3 is TGTGCCAGCAGCCAAGACCCCCTTGGCTTAGCGGGGGGTCCCTCCTACGAGCAGTACTTC. The rearrangement links TRBV3-1 (or the pseudogene TRBV3-2) to TRBJ2-7; 10 nucleotides match TRBD2. The CDR3 spans 20 residues. Germline V gene sequence: CDR1 LGHDT, CDR2 YNNKEL (reference sequence). After removal of 0 bases from V and 0 bases from J, the junction contained 14 bases not matched to a gene.

The chain joins TRBV7-9 to TRBJ2-7, with TRBD1 matching over 9 bases. V shed 4 bases, J shed 3 bases, and the junction held 4 bases outside the gene matches. The germline V gene encodes CDR1 SEHNR and CDR2 FQNEAQ (reference sequence). This CDR3 spans 14 amino acids. Here the CDR3 reads CASSSGTGSYEQYF. CDR3 DNA sequence: TGTGCCAGCAGCTCAGGGACAGGGAGCTACGAGCAGTACTTC.

This clone was observed a single time. The chain links TRBV24-1 to TRBJ2-5, with D unresolved. The CDR3 is 14 residues long. With 3 bases removed from V and 7 bases from J, the gap between germline ends came to 14 bases. The V gene's germline CDR1 is KGHDR and CDR2 SFDVKD. CDR3 residues: CATSDPSPPWTQYF. The CDR3 bases are TGTGCCACCAGTGATCCGTCCCCTCCGTGGACCCAGTACTTC.

V gene TRBV19 combines with J gene TRBJ1-4, with TRBD1 as a possible D gene (6 bases). V gave up 7 bases and J gave up 6 bases, with 18 bases separating them. The CDR3 is 15 amino acids. Germline CDR1 reads LNHDA; CDR2 reads SQIVND (reference sequence). Here the CDR3 DNA reads TGTGCCAGTAACGGGGAATGGGGGCGAGATGAAAAACTGTTTTTT. Its protein is CASNGEWGRDEKLFF.

This clone was found once. The chain links TRBV10-1 to TRBJ1-1; D ambiguous. Germline V CDR1 and CDR2: WNHNN, SYGVQD (reference sequence). V was trimmed by 3 bases and J by 0 bases, leaving 5 bases between them. This CDR3 spans 13 amino acids. The CDR3 sequence: CASSDQMNTEAFF. The CDR3, as DNA: TGCGCCAGCAGTGACCAGATGAACACTGAAGCTTTCTTT.